Presented here are 11 T cell receptor beta chains from one specimen sequenced in a study of blood T cell repertoires in COVID-19. Repertoires were generated with immunoSEQ multiplex PCR, while TCRdb's copy carries only in-frame clones and drops some. The table has about 100,000 clones, 70% to 90% seen once; the top ten hold around an eighth. Sequenced input: peripheral blood. The receptors come from a man aged 50 to 59 with active or convalescent COVID-19.

The rearrangement joins TRBV29-1 to TRBJ1-1; 10 bases agree with TRBD1. Germline V lookup: CDR1 SQVTM, CDR2 ANQGSEA. The CDR3 is made up of 13 amino acids. The trim removed 6 bases at V and 5 bases at J, leaving 6 bases unmatched. CDR3 sequence: CSVPGQGQTEAFF. DNA for the CDR3: TGCAGCGTACCGGGACAGGGGCAGACTGAAGCTTTCTTT.

The chain couples TRBV7-3 to TRBJ2-1; D might be TRBD2 (5 bases). CDR3 length: 13 amino acids. V lost 4 bases and J 8 bases, leaving 12 bases between the germline ends. Germline-derived CDR1 and CDR2 are SGHTA and FQGTGA. In nucleotides, the CDR3 is TGTGCCAGCAGCTATTCTGACGGGGATGAGCAGTTCTTC. Translated: CASSYSDGDEQFF. The full variable domain, in which reference TRBV7-3 and TRBJ2-1 provide the parts outside the CDR3, is GAGVSQTPSNKVTEKGKYVELRCDPISGHTALYWYRQSLGQGPEFLIYFQGTGAADDSGLPNDRFFAVRPEGSVSTLKIQRTERGDSAVYLCASSYSDGDEQFFGPGTRLTVL.

V usage is TRBV5-1 and J usage is TRBJ1-3, with TRBD1 as a possible D gene (6 bases). Germline lookup yields CDR1 SGHRS and CDR2 YFSETQ. Between the trimmed V and J ends, which lost 4 bases and 4 bases, there was a span of 21 bases. The CDR3 contains 17 residues. CDR3 sequence: CASSRLEQGRVGNTIYF. The DNA of the CDR3 is TGCGCCAGCAGCCGATTGGAACAGGGCCGTGTCGGAAACACCATATATTTT.

The chain recombines TRBV28 with TRBJ2-3; 7 positions agree with TRBD2. Germline values: CDR1 MDHEN, CDR2 SYDVKM. This CDR3 region has 15 residues. With 1 base clipped from V and 7 bases from J, the junction kept 8 bases outside the gene matches. The CDR3: CASSLLRERGNTQYF. The CDR3 DNA reads TGTGCCAGCAGTTTATTGCGGGAGCGAGGCAATACGCAGTATTTT.

This clone was counted a single time. J is TRBJ2-1 and V is TRBV11-3; possibly TRBD1 for D (5 bases). The ends were cut back, 7 bases at V and 10 bases at J, with 14 bases in the middle. Germline V gene sequence: CDR1 SGHNT, CDR2 YENEEA. CDR3 length: 12 amino acids. CDR3 sequence reads: CASTSDRGEQFF. The CDR3 DNA reads TGTGCCAGCACCTCAGATAGGGGCGAGCAGTTCTTC.

The rearrangement joins TRBV27 to TRBJ2-7; 7 bases match TRBD2. J lost 6 bases, V lost 2 bases, and 10 bases had no gene match. Germline CDR1 MNHEY, CDR2 SMNVEV (reference sequence). The CDR3 contains 15 residues. The CDR3 DNA reads as TGTGCCAGCAGTTTAAGGGGCAGGGAGGGAGTCGAGCAGTACTTC. Its translation is CASSLRGREGVEQYF.

This rearrangement joins TRBV6-2 or TRBV6-3 to TRBJ1-3; D gene ambiguous. The V end was cut by 2 bases, the J end by 8 bases, with 4 bases between. CDR1 is MNHEY and CDR2 is SVGEGT in the germline V gene. The CDR3 contains 11 residues. The CDR3 DNA follows: TGTGCCAGCAGTTACAGCTACACCATATATTTT. Its protein is CASSYSYTIYF.

The rearrangement joins TRBV14 to TRBJ1-2; a weak D match, TRBD1 (6 bases). V was trimmed by 4 bases and J by 4 bases, leaving 10 bases between them. Germline lookup yields CDR1 SGHDN and CDR2 FVKESK. This CDR3 has 13 amino acids. The CDR3 region is CASSRGQTYGYTF. Written as DNA, the CDR3 is TGTGCCAGCAGCCGGGGACAAACCTATGGCTACACCTTC.

The CDR3 loop reads CASSMTSGSPDTQYF. The CDR3 region has the DNA TGTGCCAGCAGTATGACTAGCGGGAGCCCAGATACGCAGTATTTT. The chain uses TRBV7-8 and TRBJ2-3; 12 bases are shared with TRBD2. The length of the CDR3 is 15 residues. CDR1 SGHVS and CDR2 FQNEAQ come from the germline V gene. V was clipped by 6 bases and J by 4 bases; unmatched bases: 5.

Here the CDR3 reads CASSHPRGSYNEQFF. The DNA for the CDR3 is TGTGCCAGCAGCCATCCACGGGGGTCCTACAATGAGCAGTTCTTC. The V and J genes are TRBV14 and TRBJ2-1; tentative D call: TRBD2 (6 bases). Between the trimmed V and J ends, which lost 3 bases and 1 base, there was a span of 10 bases. CDR1 is SGHDN and CDR2 is FVKESK in the germline V gene. The CDR3 is made up of 15 amino acids.

The chain recombines TRBV19 with TRBJ1-4; TRBD1 agrees at 11 bases. The CDR3 is 16 amino acids. Germline CDR1 is LNHDA and CDR2 is SQIVND (reference sequence). J was trimmed by 4 bases and V by 5 bases; bases with no gene match: 6. CDR3 region: CASSRKGTGGNEKLFF. CDR3 DNA sequence: TGTGCCAGTAGTCGCAAAGGGACAGGGGGTAATGAAAAACTGTTTTTT.